The 13 T cell receptor beta chains listed next were all sequenced from one sample in a study of blood T cell repertoires in COVID-19. The repertoire was sequenced with immunoSEQ multiplex PCR; TCRdb's copy has only in-frame clones and lacks some. The sample shows about 140,000 clones, about 84% of them seen only once. Sequencing used PBMCs or T cells enriched from blood (not recorded which). Source of these receptors: a woman between 18 and 30 years old who had been exposed to COVID-19.

The table lists this clone with many counts. The V gene is TRBV11-2, the J gene TRBJ2-7, with TRBD1 identical over 12 bases. Germline V gene data show CDR1 as SGHAT and CDR2 as FQNNGV. The CDR3 extends over 15 amino acids. V was clipped by 5 bases and J by 7 bases; unmatched bases: 9. The CDR3: CASSPRDRGLWEQYF. The CDR3 nucleotides are TGTGCCAGCAGCCCCCGGGACAGGGGGCTATGGGAGCAGTACTTC.

The V call is TRBV19, the J call TRBJ1-4, with D unresolved. The CDR3 sequence is 13 residues long. V lost 6 bases and J 12 bases, leaving 17 bases between the germline ends. Germline V CDR1 and CDR2: LNHDA, SQIVND (reference sequence). The CDR3, as DNA: TGTGCCAGTAGCCCCTGGAAGCCTGAGGAACTGTTTTTT. It encodes CASSPWKPEELFF.

V is TRBV9 and J is TRBJ1-1; 8 bases are a match to TRBD1. Germline assignment: CDR1 SGDLS and CDR2 YYNGEE. The CDR3 sequence is 15 residues long. The J segment lost 5 bases and the V segment lost 0 bases, leaving 6 bases of the junction unmatched. The CDR3 here is CASSVESGQVTEAFF. The DNA of the CDR3 is TGTGCCAGCAGCGTAGAATCGGGACAGGTGACTGAAGCTTTCTTT.

The rearrangement uses TRBV28 and TRBJ1-6; no definite D call. The CDR3 runs to 16 residues. Per the germline V gene, CDR1 is MDHEN and CDR2 is SYDVKM. The V end was cut by 3 bases, the J end by 0 bases, with 9 bases between. CDR3 residues: CASSLPGISYNSPLHF. The CDR3 bases are TGTGCCAGCAGTTTGCCCGGGATCTCCTATAATTCACCCCTCCACTTT.

The chain joins TRBV6-5 to TRBJ1-6; D is ambiguous. This CDR3 has 15 amino acids. Germline CDR1 MNHEY, CDR2 SVGAGI. V was trimmed by 0 bases and J by 7 bases, leaving 10 bases between them. The CDR3 DNA reads as TGTGCCAGCAGTTACTCTCACCCCACAAATTCACCCCTCCACTTT. Its translation: CASSYSHPTNSPLHF.

The rearrangement joins TRBV13 to TRBJ1-6; D not resolved. V lost 5 bases and J lost 10, with 9 bases in between. The CDR3 contains 12 residues. Germline V gene data show CDR1 as PRHDT and CDR2 as FYEKMQ (reference sequence). The CDR3 DNA is TGTGCCAGCAGCCTGAGGTACTCACCCCTCCACTTT. Its translation is CASSLRYSPLHF.

The chain has TRBV5-1 and TRBJ2-3, with 9 bases aligning to TRBD1. V dropped 4 bases and J dropped 0; count of bases not matched to a gene: 6. The CDR3 spans 16 residues. Germline loops: CDR1 SGHRS, CDR2 YFSETQ. Here the CDR3 reads CASSVQGAQSTDTQYF. In nucleotides, the CDR3 is TGCGCCAGCAGCGTACAGGGGGCGCAAAGCACAGATACGCAGTATTTT.

V is TRBV29-1 and J is TRBJ1-2; TRBD1 matches at 8 bases. V lost 4 bases and J lost 7; bases outside the gene matches: 2. The CDR3 has 11 amino acids. The V gene's germline CDR1 is SQVTM and CDR2 ANQGSEA. The DNA for the CDR3 is TGCAGCGTTGCGGGACAGGCTGGCTACACCTTC. It yields the protein CSVAGQAGYTF. Full variable domain (missing parts from reference TRBV29-1 and TRBJ1-2): SAVISQKPSRDICQRGTSLTIQCQVDSQVTMMFWYRQQPGQSLTLIATANQGSEATYESGFVIDKFPISRPNLTFSTLTVSNMSPEDSSIYLCSVAGQAGYTFGSGTRLTVV.

The chain recombines TRBV6-5 with TRBJ2-1; 7 nucleotides agree with TRBD1. This CDR3 contains 14 residues. V dropped 8 bases and J dropped 4; count of bases not matched to a gene: 8. Looked up from germline, CDR1 is MNHEY and CDR2 is SVGAGI. CDR3 region: CASESGTAYNEQFF. The CDR3 DNA is TGTGCCAGCGAATCCGGGACAGCGTACAATGAGCAGTTCTTC.

V and J are TRBV12-3 or TRBV12-4 and TRBJ2-1; D is undetermined. The V gene lost 5 bases and the J gene lost 5 bases, with 7 bases spanning the gap. The CDR3 spans 12 residues. In nucleotides, the CDR3 is TGTGCCAGCAGTCCCAGTAACAATGAGCAGTTCTTC. This encodes CASSPSNNEQFF.

The chain couples TRBV30 to TRBJ1-4, with TRBD1 matching 7 bases. CDR3 length: 16 amino acids. Germline V gene data show CDR1 as GTSNPN and CDR2 as SVGIG (reference sequence). The J segment lost 4 bases and the V segment lost 1 base, leaving 9 bases of the junction unmatched. This chain's CDR3 is CAWSGKGTAVNEKLFF. CDR3 sequence (DNA): TGTGCCTGGAGTGGGAAGGGGACAGCGGTTAATGAAAAACTGTTTTTT.

This clone occurred once. The chain carries TRBV21-1 and TRBJ1-6; TRBD1 was called by the table and not checked on the DNA. TRBV21-1 is designated a pseudogene. This CDR3 region has 19 residues. The CDR3 protein is CASSKKSTGRTLLNSPLHF. Written as DNA, the CDR3 is TGTGCCAGCAGCAAGAAGTCGACAGGGAGGACCCTGCTCAATTCACCCCTCCACTTT.

V and J are TRBV29-1 and TRBJ1-1, with D maybe TRBD1 (5 bases). This CDR3 spans 12 amino acids. Trimming stripped 4 bases from V and 1 base from J, with 7 bases between. Germline assignment: CDR1 SQVTM and CDR2 ANQGSEA. CDR3 amino acids: CSVAGQNTEAFF. The CDR3 nucleotides read TGCAGCGTTGCAGGGCAGAACACTGAAGCTTTCTTT.